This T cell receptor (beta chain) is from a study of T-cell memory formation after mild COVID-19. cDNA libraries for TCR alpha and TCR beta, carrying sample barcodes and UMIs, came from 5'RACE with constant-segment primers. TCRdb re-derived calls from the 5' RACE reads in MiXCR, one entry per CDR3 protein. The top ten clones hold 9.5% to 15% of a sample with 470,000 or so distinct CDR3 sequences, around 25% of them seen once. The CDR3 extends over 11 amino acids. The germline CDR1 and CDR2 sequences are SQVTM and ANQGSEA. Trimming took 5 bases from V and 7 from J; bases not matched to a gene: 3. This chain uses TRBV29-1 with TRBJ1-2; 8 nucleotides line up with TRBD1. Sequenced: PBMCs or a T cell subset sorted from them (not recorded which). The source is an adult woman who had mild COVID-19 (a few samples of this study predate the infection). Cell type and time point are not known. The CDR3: CSVQGAGGYTF. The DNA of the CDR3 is TGCAGCGTTCAGGGGGCGGGTGGCTACACCTTC.